A single sample gave rise to the 21 T cell receptor beta chains below, sequenced in a study of cytomegalovirus exposure and HLA in healthy donors. TCRdb's copy holds only in-frame clones and misses some; the assay was immunoSEQ multiplex PCR. This sample has 90,000 or so clones; approximately 96% occur once, and the top ten carry 0.6% to 0.85%. The sample was PBMCs. Every receptor here comes from a young man in good health and CMV-seronegative.

This chain connects TRBV4-3 to TRBJ2-1; 7 nucleotides match TRBD1. J lost 5 bases, V lost 1 base, and 5 bases had no gene match. Germline V gene lookup returns CDR1 LGHNA and CDR2 YSLEER. This CDR3 comprises 15 residues. Here the CDR3 reads CASSQVSTGNNEQFF. The CDR3 DNA is TGCGCCAGCAGCCAAGTGTCGACAGGGAACAATGAGCAGTTCTTC.

CDR3 region: CASSFPSGSEQFF. CDR3 DNA sequence: TGTGCCAGCAGCTTCCCTAGCGGATCAGAGCAGTTCTTC. The gene calls are TRBV7-9 and TRBJ2-1, with 7 bases fitting TRBD2. Losses at the gene ends were 3 bases for V and 10 bases for J; bases not matched to a gene: 6. This CDR3 comprises 13 residues. Germline CDR1 reads SEHNR; CDR2 reads FQNEAQ (reference sequence).

The rearrangement joins TRBV19 to TRBJ2-2; a possible D gene is TRBD1 (5 bases). Germline lookup yields CDR1 LNHDA and CDR2 SQIVND (reference sequence). The germline V and J ends were trimmed by 9 bases and 3 bases, with 11 bases remaining between them. The CDR3 loop spans 13 amino acids. The CDR3 loop reads CASTRRDTGELFF. DNA for the CDR3: TGTGCCAGCACTCGCAGGGACACCGGGGAGCTGTTTTTT.

This clone was picked up one time. The CDR3 loop is CASRAGTGGQPQHF. As DNA, the CDR3 is TGTGCCAGCAGGGCCGGGACAGGGGGTCAGCCCCAGCATTTT. The V gene is TRBV6-1, the J gene TRBJ1-5; TRBD1 matches at 11 bases. This CDR3 has 14 amino acids. Germline-derived CDR1 and CDR2 are MNHNS and SASEGT. Unmatched junction bases numbered 4, after V lost 6 bases and J lost 6 bases.

On this clone: Other DNA sequences in this sample translate to the same CDR3. V and J are TRBV6-4 and TRBJ2-1; 10 bases are shared with TRBD2. Looked up from germline, CDR1 is MRHNA and CDR2 is SNTAGT. V shed 4 bases, J shed 2 bases, and the junction held 2 bases outside the gene matches. There are 15 residues in the CDR3. Here the CDR3 reads CASSVLAGAYNEQFF. The CDR3 coding sequence is TGTGCCAGCAGTGTTCTAGCGGGAGCCTACAATGAGCAGTTCTTC.

This chain connects TRBV14 to TRBJ2-1; 7 bases are a match to TRBD1. Germline V gene sequence: CDR1 SGHDN, CDR2 FVKESK. This CDR3 comprises 14 residues. The V segment lost 4 bases and the J segment 6 bases; nucleotides outside the gene matches: 6. CDR3 sequence (DNA): TGTGCCAGCAGCCCCTCGACAGGGTTCAATGAGCAGTTCTTC. Its translation: CASSPSTGFNEQFF. Looking up the rest from reference TRBV14 and TRBJ2-1 gives the full variable domain: EAGVTQFPSHSVIEKGQTVTLRCDPISGHDNLYWYRRVMGKEIKFLLHFVKESKQDESGMPNNRFLAERTGGTYSTLKVQPAELEDSGVYFCASSPSTGFNEQFFGPGTRLTVL.

V gene TRBV6-6 combines with J gene TRBJ2-1; TRBD2 matches at 12 bases. The CDR3 extends over 16 amino acids. V lost 4 bases, J lost 7 bases, and 8 bases stayed unmatched. CDR1 is MNHNY, CDR2 SVGAGI, per germline (reference sequence). The CDR3 sequence is CASSFASGRAENEQFF. In DNA, the CDR3 is TGTGCCAGCAGTTTCGCTAGCGGGAGGGCGGAAAATGAGCAGTTCTTC.

The V gene is TRBV7-2, the J gene TRBJ2-7; the D is unclear. The V and J ends lost 1 base and 3 bases respectively, with 13 bases between them. Germline V gene lookup returns CDR1 SGHTA and CDR2 FQGNSA. There are 15 residues in the CDR3. The CDR3 sequence is CASSLGSSWDYEQYV. CDR3 sequence (DNA): TGTGCCAGCAGCTTAGGATCTAGTTGGGACTACGAGCAGTACGTC.

The rearrangement links TRBV6-5 to TRBJ2-1; TRBD2 agrees at 10 bases. CDR3 length equals 14 residues. Per germline, CDR1 MNHEY and CDR2 SVGAGI. Germline trimming cut 10 bases from V and 4 bases from J; bases unmatched to any gene: 7. This CDR3 reads CATLGTSDYNEQFF. In DNA form, the CDR3 reads TGTGCCACTCTAGGGACTAGCGATTACAATGAGCAGTTCTTC.

CDR3 region: CASSLVSGNTEAFF. The CDR3 DNA reads as TGTGCCAGCAGTCTGGTCTCAGGAAACACTGAAGCTTTCTTT. The rearrangement joins TRBV6-5 to TRBJ1-1; D gene uncertain. CDR3 length equals 14 residues. Germline V gene sequence: CDR1 MNHEY, CDR2 SVGAGI. The V end lost 5 bases, the J end lost 2 bases, and 12 bases lay between the germline ends.

The CDR3 region has the DNA TGTGCCAGCAGCCCGCTGGCTAGACTTATGAACACTGAAGCTTTCTTT. The encoded protein is CASSPLARLMNTEAFF. V usage is TRBV7-9 and J usage is TRBJ1-1; D uncertain. Per the germline V gene, CDR1 is SEHNR and CDR2 is FQNEAQ (reference sequence). This CDR3 contains 16 residues. V lost 5 bases, J lost 0 bases, and 16 bases lay in between.

V is TRBV29-1 and J is TRBJ2-7; 9 bases fit TRBD2. Germline V gene data show CDR1 as SQVTM and CDR2 as ANQGSEA. CDR3 length: 15 residues. V gave up 0 bases and J gave up 3 bases; unmatched junction bases: 6. CDR3 residues: CSVEDKREDHYEQYF. CDR3 DNA sequence: TGCAGCGTTGAAGATAAGCGGGAGGATCACTACGAGCAGTACTTC.

The chain employs TRBV7-3 and TRBJ2-6; D not resolved. The CDR3 loop spans 14 amino acids. Trimming shortened V by 5 bases and J by 3 bases, and 8 bases separated the two germline ends. CDR1 SGHTA and CDR2 FQGTGA come from the germline V gene. The CDR3 DNA reads as TGTGCCAGCAGCCCGTCCGGTGGGGCCAACGTCCTGACTTTC. Its translation is CASSPSGGANVLTF.

V usage is TRBV27 and J usage is TRBJ1-1; the match to TRBD1 covers 9 bases. The trim removed 0 bases at V and 4 bases at J, leaving 6 bases unmatched. The CDR3 covers 16 residues. CDR1 and CDR2 from the germline V gene are MNHEY and SMNVEV (reference sequence). The CDR3 nucleotides are TGTGCCAGCAGTTTATCGGGGACAGGGTTGGCCACTGAAGCTTTCTTT. Translating it yields CASSLSGTGLATEAFF.

The V gene is TRBV19, the J gene TRBJ2-7; 9 bases agree with TRBD1. The CDR3 length is 16 residues. The germline V gene encodes CDR1 LNHDA and CDR2 SQIVND (reference sequence). Trimming at V came to 5 bases and at J to 5 bases, leaving 13 bases not matched to a gene. The CDR3: CASSSTTGGGRHEQYF. CDR3 nucleotides: TGTGCCAGTAGTTCAACGACAGGGGGAGGGAGACACGAGCAGTACTTC.

The J gene is TRBJ2-7, the V gene TRBV27, with D tentatively TRBD1 (5 bases). Trimming left V 4 bases short and J 2 bases short, with 9 bases between. Germline V gene sequence: CDR1 MNHEY, CDR2 SMNVEV (reference sequence). This CDR3 has 13 residues. The CDR3 protein is CASSYRGTYEQYF. The CDR3 DNA reads TGTGCCAGCAGTTATAGGGGCACCTACGAGCAGTACTTC.

The chain couples TRBV27 to TRBJ1-5; tentative D call: TRBD1 (5 bases). Trimming shortened V by 2 bases and J by 4 bases, and 9 bases separated the two germline ends. This CDR3 has 14 residues. CDR1 is MNHEY and CDR2 is SMNVEV in the germline V gene (reference sequence). The CDR3 spells CASSLGGGNQPQHF. In DNA, the CDR3 is TGTGCCAGCAGTTTAGGCGGGGGGAATCAGCCCCAGCATTTT.

The V and J genes are TRBV10-3 and TRBJ2-2; 12 bases fit TRBD2. The J segment lost 5 bases and the V segment lost 4 bases, leaving 2 bases of the junction unmatched. Germline V CDR1 and CDR2: ENHRY, SYGVKD. There are 15 residues in the CDR3. CDR3: CAISAGTSGTGELFF. DNA of the CDR3: TGTGCCATCAGTGCAGGGACTAGCGGGACCGGGGAGCTGTTTTTT.

The V and J genes are TRBV11-2 and TRBJ2-1, with a possible D match to TRBD2 (5 bases). V was clipped by 5 bases and J by 2 bases, with 10 bases between them. Germline CDR1 is SGHAT and CDR2 is FQNNGV. CDR3 size: 14 residues. This CDR3 reads CASSVLVTYNEQFF. CDR3 nucleotide sequence: TGTGCCAGCAGCGTACTAGTAACCTACAATGAGCAGTTCTTC.

This rearrangement joins TRBV2 to TRBJ2-1; D possibly corresponds to TRBD2 (5 bases). Germline CDR1 SNHLY, CDR2 FYNNEI. The CDR3 runs to 13 residues. Trimming took 2 bases from V and 5 from J, leaving 7 bases between them. This chain's CDR3 is CASSEILDNEQFF. As DNA, the CDR3 is TGTGCCAGCAGTGAAATACTAGACAATGAGCAGTTCTTC.

This rearrangement joins TRBV11-2 to TRBJ1-5; D not resolved. CDR3 length: 13 residues. Germline loops: CDR1 SGHAT, CDR2 FQNNGV. The V end lost 8 bases, the J end lost 3 bases, and 11 bases lay between the germline ends. The DNA of the CDR3 is TGTGCCAGCGGAGCCGGCTTCAATCAGCCCCAGCATTTT. It codes for CASGAGFNQPQHF. Together with reference TRBV11-2 and TRBJ1-5, the CDR3 gives the full variable domain: EAGVAQSPRYKIIEKRQSVAFWCNPISGHATLYWYQQILGQGPKLLIQFQNNGVVDDSQLPKDRFSAERLKGVDSTLKIQPAKLEDSAVYLCASGAGFNQPQHFGDGTRLSIL.